One and the same sample provided the 23 T cell receptor beta chains below, sequenced in a study of blood T cell repertoires in COVID-19. Sequencing was performed with immunoSEQ multiplex PCR; in TCRdb, only in-frame clones are kept and a portion is missing. The sample holds 110,000 to 150,000 clones; 86% are singletons and the top ten take around 4.5%. Material: PBMCs or T cells enriched from blood (not recorded which). The receptors were gathered from a man between 45 and 60 years old who had recovered from COVID-19.

Notes on this clone: Distinct nucleotide sequences in the sample also encode this CDR3. This chain links TRBV11-2 with TRBJ1-5, with 7 bases lining up with TRBD1. The V and J ends lost 4 bases and 4 bases, in that order; junction bases with no gene match: 1. Germline V CDR1 and CDR2: SGHAT, FQNNGV. The CDR3 runs 13 residues. CDR3 region: CASSSQGNQPQHF. DNA of the CDR3: TGTGCCAGCAGCTCACAGGGGAATCAGCCCCAGCATTTT.

This rearrangement joins TRBV29-1 to TRBJ1-4; 9 bases align to TRBD1. V shed 4 bases and J 8 bases; nucleotides not matched to a gene: 5. The CDR3 is made up of 13 amino acids. Germline V gene sequence: CDR1 SQVTM, CDR2 ANQGSEA. CDR3: CSVGGTGSEKLFF. In DNA form, the CDR3 reads TGCAGCGTTGGAGGGACAGGGTCGGAAAAACTGTTTTTT. Together with reference TRBV29-1 and TRBJ1-4, the CDR3 gives the full variable domain: SAVISQKPSRDICQRGTSLTIQCQVDSQVTMMFWYRQQPGQSLTLIATANQGSEATYESGFVIDKFPISRPNLTFSTLTVSNMSPEDSSIYLCSVGGTGSEKLFFGSGTQLSVL.

The chain carries TRBV10-3 and TRBJ1-3; a possible D gene is TRBD1 (5 bases). CDR3 length: 14 amino acids. Trimming shortened V by 4 bases and J by 2 bases, and 9 bases separated the two germline ends. Germline V lookup: CDR1 ENHRY, CDR2 SYGVKD. CDR3 loop: CAISAAGTGNTIYF. The CDR3 bases are TGTGCCATCAGTGCGGCAGGGACTGGAAACACCATATATTTT.

This chain uses TRBV25-1 with TRBJ2-3; 10 positions agree with TRBD2. Per germline, CDR1 MGHDK and CDR2 SYGVNS. The junction had 8 bases not matched to a gene; V was cut back by 6 bases and J by 5 bases. The CDR3 loop spans 15 amino acids. This CDR3 is CASRATTSGEDTQYF. In nucleotides, the CDR3 is TGTGCCAGCAGGGCCACAACTAGCGGGGAAGATACGCAGTATTTT. Full variable domain (missing parts from reference TRBV25-1 and TRBJ2-3): EADIYQTPRYLVIGTGKKITLECSQTMGHDKMYWYQQDPGMELHLIHYSYGVNSTEKGDLSSESTVSRIRTEHFPLTLESARPSHTSQYLCASRATTSGEDTQYFGPGTRLTVL.

The genes are TRBV9 and TRBJ2-7, with 9 positions matching TRBD2. In germline, CDR1 is SGDLS, CDR2 YYNGEE. V was pared by 0 bases and J by 3 bases, with 7 bases of the junction left unmatched. This CDR3 comprises 16 residues. The CDR3 sequence is CASSVDIAGDVYEQYF. The CDR3 DNA reads TGTGCCAGCAGCGTAGATATAGCGGGAGATGTCTACGAGCAGTACTTC.

V is TRBV3-1 (or the pseudogene TRBV3-2) and J is TRBJ2-7, with 10 bases that match TRBD2. The CDR3 length is 13 residues. V shed 4 bases, J shed 7 bases, and the junction held 4 bases outside the gene matches. From germline, CDR1 is LGHDT and CDR2 YNNKEL (reference sequence). In nucleotides, the CDR3 is TGTGCCAGCAGCCCGGTACTAGCGGGGGAGCAGTACTTC. This sequence encodes CASSPVLAGEQYF.

The rearrangement uses TRBV15 and TRBJ2-1; unclear D gene. Germline V CDR1 and CDR2: LNHNV, YYDKDF (reference sequence). The CDR3 loop spans 14 amino acids. V was cut by 1 base and J by 0 bases, with 4 bases left in between. CDR3 amino acids: CATSRGPSYNEQFF. The CDR3 nucleotides are TGTGCCACCAGCAGAGGGCCCTCCTACAATGAGCAGTTCTTC.

The chain has TRBV5-1 and TRBJ2-1; 10 positions match TRBD1. The V gene's germline CDR1 is SGHRS and CDR2 YFSETQ. The junction had 7 bases not matched to a gene; V was cut back by 5 bases and J by 8 bases. CDR3 length: 14 amino acids. CDR3 sequence reads: CASRRDRGLDEQFF. The CDR3, as DNA: TGCGCCAGCAGACGAGACAGGGGGCTGGATGAGCAGTTCTTC.

The rearrangement joins TRBV3-1 (or the pseudogene TRBV3-2) to TRBJ2-5; 8 bases are a match to TRBD2. The CDR3 length is 14 residues. Unmatched junction bases numbered 5, after V lost 3 bases and J lost 5 bases. The germline gives CDR1 LGHDT, CDR2 YNNKEL (reference sequence). The CDR3 sequence: CASSQTSVRETQYF. CDR3 DNA sequence: TGTGCCAGCAGCCAGACTAGCGTTCGGGAGACCCAGTACTTC.

V is TRBV18 and J is TRBJ2-3; D uncertain. CDR1 and CDR2 from the germline V gene are KGHSH and LQKENI. CDR3 length equals 15 residues. The germline V and J ends were trimmed by 1 base and 6 bases, with 14 bases remaining between them. The CDR3 nucleotides read TGTGCCAGCTCACCACAAACTCTCCAAACGGATACGCAGTATTTT. Translation: CASSPQTLQTDTQYF.

The rearrangement uses TRBV5-1 and TRBJ2-7; no firm D call. V was pared by 1 base and J by 2 bases, with 10 bases between. Germline V gives CDR1 SGHRS, CDR2 YFSETQ. The CDR3 is made up of 14 amino acids. Here the CDR3 reads CASSLTHSAYEQYF. CDR3 coding DNA: TGCGCCAGCAGCTTGACACACAGTGCCTACGAGCAGTACTTC.

This rearrangement joins TRBV19 to TRBJ2-4; D remains unclear. The CDR3 extends over 14 amino acids. Deletions cut 6 bases from V and 0 bases from J, with 9 bases between. Germline V lookup: CDR1 LNHDA, CDR2 SQIVND (reference sequence). The CDR3 protein is CASSATGAKNIQYF. CDR3 coding DNA: TGTGCCAGTAGCGCGACGGGAGCCAAAAACATTCAGTACTTC.

V is TRBV28 and J is TRBJ1-1; a weak D match, TRBD1 (5 bases). Germline-derived CDR1 and CDR2 are MDHEN and SYDVKM. This CDR3 region has 16 residues. The V and J ends lost 6 bases and 1 base respectively, with 18 bases between them. CDR3 sequence: CASRKPGGVKNTEAFF. The CDR3 bases are TGTGCCAGCAGAAAGCCCGGGGGGGTGAAGAACACTGAAGCTTTCTTT.

The V call is TRBV18, the J call TRBJ2-5, with 7 positions matching TRBD1. Germline V CDR1 and CDR2: KGHSH, LQKENI. V dropped 4 bases and J dropped 1; count of bases not matched to a gene: 9. The CDR3 has 16 residues. The CDR3 sequence: CASSLGQVGSQETQYF. The DNA of the CDR3 is TGTGCCAGCTCACTCGGACAGGTGGGGAGCCAAGAGACCCAGTACTTC.

The chain employs TRBV5-4 and TRBJ1-2, with 8 bases aligning to TRBD1. From germline, CDR1 is SGHNT and CDR2 YYREEE (reference sequence). The ends lost 3 bases at V and 4 bases at J; junction bases unmatched: 2. CDR3 length equals 13 residues. The CDR3 DNA reads TGTGCCAGCAGCTCACAGGGGGTCTATGGCTACACCTTC. Amino acid sequence: CASSSQGVYGYTF.

J is TRBJ1-2 and V is TRBV18; no definite D call. V lost 1 base and J lost 4, with 16 bases in between. The germline V gene encodes CDR1 KGHSH and CDR2 LQKENI. The CDR3 sequence is 16 residues long. CDR3 nucleotides: TGTGCCAGCTCACCACGAGAGGGCCTTTTCGTCTATGGCTACACCTTC. The encoded protein is CASSPREGLFVYGYTF.

This chain links TRBV5-1 with TRBJ2-3; the match to TRBD1 covers 7 bases. Germline CDR1 is SGHRS and CDR2 is YFSETQ. V shed 0 bases, J shed 3 bases, and the junction held 7 bases outside the gene matches. The CDR3 contains 16 residues. The CDR3 reads CASSLARDRQTDTQYF. For the CDR3, the DNA is TGCGCCAGCAGCTTGGCGAGGGACAGACAGACAGATACGCAGTATTTT.

The V call is TRBV5-1, the J call TRBJ2-1, with 12 bases fitting TRBD2. This CDR3 region has 16 residues. Trimming took 1 base from V and 5 from J; bases not matched to a gene: 4. Per germline, CDR1 SGHRS and CDR2 YFSETQ. DNA of the CDR3: TGCGCCAGCAGCTTGACTAGCGGGGGGTTCGACAATGAGCAGTTCTTC. This translates into CASSLTSGGFDNEQFF.

This clone was found once. The J gene is TRBJ1-1, the V gene TRBV29-1; D unresolved. The CDR3 covers 14 residues. Germline CDR1 and CDR2: SQVTM and ANQGSEA. Trimming took 3 bases from V and 1 from J, leaving 12 bases between them. CDR3 loop: CSVELVNSNTEAFF. The CDR3 DNA is TGCAGCGTTGAGTTGGTAAACTCGAACACTGAAGCTTTCTTT.

The rearrangement joins TRBV4-1 to TRBJ1-6, with 7 bases that match TRBD1. Trimming removed 1 base from V and 10 bases from J; junction bases left unmatched: 16. The CDR3 consists of 18 residues. Germline V gives CDR1 MGHRA, CDR2 YSYEKL. In DNA form, the CDR3 reads TGCGCCAGCAGCCAAGCCCCCAGGACAGGTTCTCAGAACTCACCCCTCCACTTT. Protein sequence: CASSQAPRTGSQNSPLHF.

V usage is TRBV18 and J usage is TRBJ2-7; TRBD1 aligns across 10 bases. Germline CDR1 reads KGHSH; CDR2 reads LQKENI. The V segment lost 5 bases and the J segment 5 bases; nucleotides outside the gene matches: 6. This CDR3 contains 14 residues. CDR3 bases: TGTGCCAGCTCATTGACAGGGGGCAACAACGAGCAGTACGTC. Translating it yields CASSLTGGNNEQYV.

The chain recombines TRBV11-2 with TRBJ2-7, with D unresolved. Germline V gene lookup returns CDR1 SGHAT and CDR2 FQNNGV. The CDR3 consists of 16 residues. Deletions cut 0 bases from V and 4 bases from J, with 16 bases between. CDR3 nucleotides: TGTGCCAGCAGCTTAGATCCACGGTATTCTCTTTACGAGCAGTACGTC. Protein sequence: CASSLDPRYSLYEQYV.

This chain uses TRBV18 with TRBJ1-1; no clear D. V lost 4 bases, J lost 2 bases, and 11 bases lay in between. Germline values: CDR1 KGHSH, CDR2 LQKENI. The CDR3 has 14 amino acids. In DNA, the CDR3 is TGTGCCAGCTCACTAGCCATACAAAACACTGAAGCTTTCTTT. Translating it yields CASSLAIQNTEAFF.